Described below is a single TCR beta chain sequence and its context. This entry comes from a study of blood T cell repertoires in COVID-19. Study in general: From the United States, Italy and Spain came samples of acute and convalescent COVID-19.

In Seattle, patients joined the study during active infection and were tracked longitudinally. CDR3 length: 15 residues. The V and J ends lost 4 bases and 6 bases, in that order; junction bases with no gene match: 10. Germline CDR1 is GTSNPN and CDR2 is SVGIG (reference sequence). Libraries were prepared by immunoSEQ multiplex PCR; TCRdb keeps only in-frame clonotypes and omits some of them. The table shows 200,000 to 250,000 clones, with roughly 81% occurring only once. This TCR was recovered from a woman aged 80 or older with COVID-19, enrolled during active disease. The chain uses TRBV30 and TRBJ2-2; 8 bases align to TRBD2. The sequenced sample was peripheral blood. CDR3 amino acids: CAWNPGLGSSGELFF. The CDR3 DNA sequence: TGTGCCTGGAATCCGGGACTAGGTAGTTCCGGGGAGCTGTTTTTT.